This TCR beta chain was recorded in a study of blood T cell repertoires in COVID-19. Sequencing used immunoSEQ multiplex PCR; TCRdb keeps in-frame clones, though not all of them. The table includes around 310,000 clones, around 90% detected once. The V gene's germline CDR1 is SGHDN and CDR2 FVKESK. J gave up 5 bases and V 3 bases, and 17 bases lay outside the gene matches. This CDR3 has 18 amino acids. The sequence came from a woman between 35 and 50 years old with COVID-19, enrolled during active disease. Material for sequencing was peripheral blood. The V call is TRBV14, the J call TRBJ2-3, with 7 bases that match TRBD1. Here the CDR3 DNA reads TGTGCCAGCAGCCATTTTCTCCGTTTCCAGGGGGTGATAGATACGCAGTATTTT. Amino acid sequence: CASSHFLRFQGVIDTQYF.